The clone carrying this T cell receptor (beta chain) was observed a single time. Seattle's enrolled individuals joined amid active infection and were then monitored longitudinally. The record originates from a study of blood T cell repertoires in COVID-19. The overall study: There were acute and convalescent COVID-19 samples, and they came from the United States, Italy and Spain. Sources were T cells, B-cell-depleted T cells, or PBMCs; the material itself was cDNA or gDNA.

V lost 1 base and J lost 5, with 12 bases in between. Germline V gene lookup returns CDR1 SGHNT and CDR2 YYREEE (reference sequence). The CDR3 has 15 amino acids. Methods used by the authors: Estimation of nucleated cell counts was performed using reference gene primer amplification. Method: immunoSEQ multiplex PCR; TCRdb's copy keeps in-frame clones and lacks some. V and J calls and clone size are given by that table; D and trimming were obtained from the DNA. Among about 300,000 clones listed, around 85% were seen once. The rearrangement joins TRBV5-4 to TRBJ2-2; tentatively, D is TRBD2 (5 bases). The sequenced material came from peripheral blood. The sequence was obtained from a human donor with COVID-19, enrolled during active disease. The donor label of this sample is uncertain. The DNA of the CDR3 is TGTGCCAGCAGCTTGTATCGTACGGGGACCGGGGAGCTGTTTTTT. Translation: CASSLYRTGTGELFF. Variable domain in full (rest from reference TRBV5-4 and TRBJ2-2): ETGVTQSPTHLIKTRGQQVTLRCSSQSGHNTVSWYQQALGQGPQFIFQYYREEENGRGNFPPRFSGLQFPNYSSELNVNALELDDSALYLCASSLYRTGTGELFFGEGSRLTVL.